The rows below give T cell receptor beta chains drawn from one sample of a study of identical twins. From the 5' RACE reads, TCRdb called clonotypes with MiXCR, one entry per CDR3 protein. The table has 540,000 or so distinct CDR3 sequences, under 25% seen once; the top ten hold approximately 0.49%. These data are also associated with another study on yellow fever vaccine responses in identical twins.

Sequenced sample: CD4+ T cells sorted from blood. The receptors were gathered from a woman aged 18-29 years in good health. Both conserved end residues are part of each CDR3. The D gene is left open where the match is weak. For some rows the clone size is stated as once, few or many, or as a class when expanded; others skip it.

size: few; J: TRBJ2-5; V: TRBV28; D: -; DNA: TGTGCCAGCAGTTTACCGACCGGGTGGGAGACCCAGTACTTC; CDR3: CASSLPTGWETQYF
size: many; J: TRBJ1-3; V: TRBV15; D: TRBD1; DNA: TGTGCCACCAGCAGAGATCCCCGGCAGGGACAGGGGACTTCAGCTGGAAACACCATATATTTT; CDR3: CATSRDPRQGQGTSAGNTIYF
size: many; J: TRBJ1-1; V: TRBV11-2; D: -; DNA: TGTGCCAGCAGCCCCGAGGGGCAGTTGAACACTGAAGCTTTCTTT; CDR3: CASSPEGQLNTEAFF
size: -; J: TRBJ2-1; V: TRBV20-1; D: -; DNA: TGCAGTGCTAGAGATAGGCCTAGAGTCGGGGATGAGCAGTTCTTC; CDR3: CSARDRPRVGDEQFF
size: few; J: TRBJ2-7; V: TRBV20-1; D: -; DNA: TGCAGTGCAGCGGAGGACGAGCAGTACTTC; CDR3: CSAAEDEQYF
size: few; J: TRBJ1-3; V: TRBV19; D: -; DNA: TGTGCCAGCATGGAGGCGTCCAGGGCTGGAAACACCATATATTTT; CDR3: CASMEASRAGNTIYF
size: -; J: TRBJ2-1; V: TRBV12-3/TRBV12-4; D: -; DNA: TGTGCCAGCGCCCAGCCGGGTGGTGGTTACAATGAGCAGTTCTTC; CDR3: CASAQPGGGYNEQFF
size: many; J: TRBJ2-3; V: TRBV7-8; D: -; DNA: TGTGCCAGCAGCTCCCCAGGCACAGATACGCAGTATTTT; CDR3: CASSSPGTDTQYF
size: -; J: TRBJ2-7; V: TRBV20-1; D: TRBD1; DNA: TGCAGTGCTAGAGAAGATAACAGGGGGCTTAGCTCCTACGAGCAGTACTTC; CDR3: CSAREDNRGLSSYEQYF
size: few; J: TRBJ2-7; V: TRBV18; D: -; DNA: TGTGCCAGCTCATTTCAAGGCGGGACCCCTCCCGAGCAGTACTTC; CDR3: CASSFQGGTPPEQYF
size: few; J: TRBJ1-2; V: TRBV7-9; D: -; DNA: TGTGCCAGCAGCCTGTCAAATGACATCTATGGCTACACCTTC; CDR3: CASSLSNDIYGYTF
size: -; J: TRBJ1-2; V: TRBV5-1; D: -; DNA: TGCGCCAGCAGCTTGGGGGCAGGGGACGGCTACACCTTC; CDR3: CASSLGAGDGYTF
size: few; J: TRBJ1-1; V: TRBV11-2; D: -; DNA: TGTGCCAGCAGCTTATACGGAGGGGGAGCTGAAGCTTTCTTT; CDR3: CASSLYGGGAEAFF
size: few; J: TRBJ2-1; V: TRBV24-1; D: -; DNA: TGTGCCACCAGTGAGGGGGGAAAAGGTTACAATGAGCAGTTCTTC; CDR3: CATSEGGKGYNEQFF
size: few; J: TRBJ1-3; V: TRBV20-1; D: -; DNA: TGCAGTGTCCTGACAGGAGCAACTGGAAACACCATATATTTT; CDR3: CSVLTGATGNTIYF
size: few; J: TRBJ1-6; V: TRBV5-1; D: -; DNA: TGCGCCAGCAGCGGAGCTTACTATAATTCACCCCTCCACTTT; CDR3: CASSGAYYNSPLHF
size: -; J: TRBJ2-3; V: TRBV3-1; D: -; DNA: TGTGCCAGCAGCCAAGACGTCTATTCGAAAGATACGCAGTATTTT; CDR3: CASSQDVYSKDTQYF
size: few; J: TRBJ2-2; V: TRBV20-1; D: -; DNA: TGCAGTGCTCCGGGGGACGGCAGAACCGGGGAGCTGTTTTTT; CDR3: CSAPGDGRTGELFF
size: -; J: TRBJ2-7; V: TRBV2; D: TRBD2; DNA: TGTGTCAGCAGCTCCGGGGGGACTAGCGGGAGGGACTACGAGCAGTACTTC; CDR3: CVSSSGGTSGRDYEQYF
size: -; J: TRBJ2-1; V: TRBV12-3/TRBV12-4; D: -; DNA: TGTGCCAGCAGTCCATCCGGGACACTTAACAATGAGCAGTTCTTC; CDR3: CASSPSGTLNNEQFF
size: few; J: TRBJ2-1; V: TRBV6-1; D: TRBD1; DNA: TGTGCCAGCAGCACCGGACTCGTGACAGGGGGCGTGAATGAGCAGTTCTTC; CDR3: CASSTGLVTGGVNEQFF
size: -; J: TRBJ2-3; V: TRBV5-1; D: TRBD2; DNA: TGCGCCAGCAGCTCCAAACTAGCGGGAGGGCCAACAGATACGCAGTATTTT; CDR3: CASSSKLAGGPTDTQYF
size: -; J: TRBJ2-2; V: TRBV20-1; D: -; DNA: TGCAGTGCTAGAGCGGCGGGGGCGGTCACCGGGGAGCTGTTTTTT; CDR3: CSARAAGAVTGELFF
size: -; J: TRBJ2-3; V: TRBV5-6; D: TRBD2; DNA: TGTGCCAGCAGTTCCTCGGGGATAGCGGGGGGGCCGGATACGCAGTATTTT; CDR3: CASSSSGIAGGPDTQYF
size: few; J: TRBJ2-1; V: TRBV11-3; D: TRBD2; DNA: TGTGCCAGCAGCCTTAGCGGGGGGGCCCAGAATGAGCAGTTCTTC; CDR3: CASSLSGGAQNEQFF
size: many; J: TRBJ1-5; V: TRBV12-3/TRBV12-4; D: -; DNA: TGTGCCAGCAGTTTAACGAATGCAGGATGGAATCAGCCCCAGCATTTT; CDR3: CASSLTNAGWNQPQHF
size: few; J: TRBJ2-5; V: TRBV11-2; D: TRBD2; DNA: TGTGCCAGCAGCTCGACTAGCGGGACCCTCTCAAGCCAAGAGACCCAGTACTTC; CDR3: CASSSTSGTLSSQETQYF
size: few; J: TRBJ2-7; V: TRBV5-1; D: -; DNA: TGCGCCAGCAGCCCCAGCAACTACGAGCAGTACTTC; CDR3: CASSPSNYEQYF
size: -; J: TRBJ2-7; V: TRBV6-1; D: -; DNA: TGTGCCAGCAGGCGGGGAACGGGCTACGAGCAGTACTTC; CDR3: CASRRGTGYEQYF
size: few; J: TRBJ2-1; V: TRBV10-2; D: TRBD1; DNA: TGCGCCAGCAGTGATGACGGGACAGGTAACTATGAGCAGTTCTTC; CDR3: CASSDDGTGNYEQFF
size: -; J: TRBJ1-1; V: TRBV7-2; D: -; DNA: TGTGCCAGCAGCACCTCCGGGACAACCAACACTGAAGCTTTCTTT; CDR3: CASSTSGTTNTEAFF
size: few; J: TRBJ2-1; V: TRBV2; D: -; DNA: TGTGCCAGCCTGATCGAGGAAGGGATGTACGAGCAGTTCTTC; CDR3: CASLIEEGMYEQFF
size: -; J: TRBJ2-7; V: TRBV27; D: TRBD1; DNA: TGTGCCAGCAAATGGACAGGGGACTACGAGCAGTACTTC; CDR3: CASKWTGDYEQYF
size: -; J: TRBJ2-2; V: TRBV7-9; D: -; DNA: TGTGCCAGCAAACACCGGGGGCCTATGAACACCGGGGAGCTGTTTTTT; CDR3: CASKHRGPMNTGELFF
size: -; J: TRBJ2-1; V: TRBV5-1; D: -; DNA: TGCGCCAGCAGCGCGACTGTGGATAATGAGCAGTTCTTC; CDR3: CASSATVDNEQFF
size: few; J: TRBJ2-7; V: TRBV29-1; D: TRBD2; DNA: TGCAGCGCAACTAGCGCGAGCTCCTACGAGCAGTACTTC; CDR3: CSATSASSYEQYF
size: -; J: TRBJ2-4; V: TRBV19; D: TRBD1; DNA: TGTGCCAGTAGTATAGGATACAGGGGTCTAGCCAAAAACATTCAGTACTTC; CDR3: CASSIGYRGLAKNIQYF
size: -; J: TRBJ2-7; V: TRBV10-3; D: -; DNA: TGTGCCATCAGTGAGCCCTCCTACGAGCAGTACTTC; CDR3: CAISEPSYEQYF
size: many; J: TRBJ2-1; V: TRBV12-3/TRBV12-4; D: TRBD2; DNA: TGTGCCAGCAGTCCCGGGACTAGCGGGAGGGTTTACAATGAGCAGTTCTTC; CDR3: CASSPGTSGRVYNEQFF
size: few; J: TRBJ2-1; V: TRBV20-1; D: TRBD2; DNA: TGCAGTGCCCCGGGACTAGCGGGAGCCCGAAGCTCCTACAATGAGCAGTTCTTC; CDR3: CSAPGLAGARSSYNEQFF
size: -; J: TRBJ1-1; V: TRBV5-1; D: -; DNA: TGCGCCAGCAGCCCCGGGGGGGCCCAAGGCACTGAAGCTTTCTTT; CDR3: CASSPGGAQGTEAFF
size: few; J: TRBJ2-5; V: TRBV20-1; D: TRBD2; DNA: TGCAGTCCGGGGGGTCCCGAGACCCAGTACTTC; CDR3: CSPGGPETQYF
size: -; J: TRBJ1-2; V: TRBV12-3/TRBV12-4; D: -; DNA: TGTGCCAGCAGTTTAAAGCTAAGTGGATACTATGGCTACACCTTC; CDR3: CASSLKLSGYYGYTF
size: -; J: TRBJ2-7; V: TRBV6-5; D: -; DNA: TGTGCCAGCAGTTCCCTTGGGGGGAGCTCCTACGAGCAGTACTTC; CDR3: CASSSLGGSSYEQYF
size: -; J: TRBJ2-7; V: TRBV15; D: TRBD2; DNA: TGTGCCACCAGCAGAGATCGAAGCGGGAGTCCAGACTCCTACGAGCAGTACTTC; CDR3: CATSRDRSGSPDSYEQYF
size: once; J: TRBJ1-2; V: TRBV24-1; D: -; DNA: TGTGCCACCAGTGTCTCCGGCAACTATGGCTACACCTTC; CDR3: CATSVSGNYGYTF